This entry describes one T cell receptor beta chain. The data were taken from a study of CD8 T cells in Susac syndrome. With random hexamers, roughly 0.45 to 1 ug RNA was reverse transcribed. TCRdb recomputed calls from the immunoSEQ multiplex PCR reads with MiXCR, one row per CDR3 protein. This table holds fewer than 250,000 distinct CDR3 sequences, around 90% found once. The CDR3 length is 12 residues. In germline, CDR1 is SNHLY, CDR2 FYNNEI. Trimming stripped 3 bases from V and 4 bases from J, with 3 bases between. The chain recombines TRBV2 with TRBJ2-2, with D unclear. Specimen: CD8+ T cells from PBMCs. This sequence was found in a human donor with multiple sclerosis. The DNA for the CDR3 is TGTGCCAGCAGTGAGCCCACCGGGGAGCTGTTTTTT. It yields the protein CASSEPTGELFF.